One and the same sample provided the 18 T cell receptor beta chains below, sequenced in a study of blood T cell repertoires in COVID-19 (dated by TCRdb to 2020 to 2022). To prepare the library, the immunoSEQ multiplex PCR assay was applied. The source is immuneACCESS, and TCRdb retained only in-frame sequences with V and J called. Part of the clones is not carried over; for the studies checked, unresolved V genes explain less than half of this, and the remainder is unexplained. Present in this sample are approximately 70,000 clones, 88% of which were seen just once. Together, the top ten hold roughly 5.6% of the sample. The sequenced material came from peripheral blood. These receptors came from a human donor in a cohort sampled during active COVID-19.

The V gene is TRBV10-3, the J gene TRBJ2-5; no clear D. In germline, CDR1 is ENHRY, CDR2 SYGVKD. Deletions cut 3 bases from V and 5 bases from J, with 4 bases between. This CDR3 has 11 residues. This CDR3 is CAISDQETQYF. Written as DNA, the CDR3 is TGTGCCATCAGTGATCAGGAGACCCAGTACTTC.

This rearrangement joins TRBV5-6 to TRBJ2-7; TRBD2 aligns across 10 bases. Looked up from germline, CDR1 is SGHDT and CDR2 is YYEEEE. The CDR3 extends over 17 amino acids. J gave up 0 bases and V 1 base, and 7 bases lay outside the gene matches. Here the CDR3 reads CASSLYSAGGPSYEQYF. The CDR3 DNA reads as TGTGCCAGCAGCTTGTATTCAGCGGGAGGGCCCTCCTACGAGCAGTACTTC.

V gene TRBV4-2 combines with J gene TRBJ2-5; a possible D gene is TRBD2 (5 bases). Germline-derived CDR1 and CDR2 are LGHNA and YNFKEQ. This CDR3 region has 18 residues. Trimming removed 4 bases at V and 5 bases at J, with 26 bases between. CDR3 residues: CASSPFRYGQEERETQYF. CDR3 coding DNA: TGTGCCAGCAGCCCATTCCGGTACGGCCAGGAGGAAAGGGAGACCCAGTACTTC.

The CDR3 bases are TGTGCCAGCAGCTTGGCGGCGGGACTAGACACAGATACGCAGTATTTT. It translates to CASSLAAGLDTDTQYF. The chain links TRBV5-4 to TRBJ2-3; 8 bases are shared with TRBD2. This CDR3 is built from 16 residues. CDR1 and CDR2 from the germline V gene are SGHNT and YYREEE (reference sequence). The trim removed 0 bases at V and 2 bases at J, leaving 5 bases unmatched.

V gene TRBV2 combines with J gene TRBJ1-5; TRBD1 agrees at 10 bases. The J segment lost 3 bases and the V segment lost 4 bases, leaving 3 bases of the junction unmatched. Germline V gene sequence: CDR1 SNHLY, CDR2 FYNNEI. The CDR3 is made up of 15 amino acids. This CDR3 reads CASSGGTGVNQPQHF. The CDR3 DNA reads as TGTGCCAGCAGTGGGGGGACAGGGGTCAATCAGCCCCAGCATTTT.

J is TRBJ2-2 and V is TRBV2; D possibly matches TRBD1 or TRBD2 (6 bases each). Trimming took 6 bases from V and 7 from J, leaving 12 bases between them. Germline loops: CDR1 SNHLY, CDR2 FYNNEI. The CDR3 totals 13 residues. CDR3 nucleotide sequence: TGTGCCAGCAGGGAACAGGGAGGCGGGGAGCTGTTTTTT. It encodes CASREQGGGELFF.

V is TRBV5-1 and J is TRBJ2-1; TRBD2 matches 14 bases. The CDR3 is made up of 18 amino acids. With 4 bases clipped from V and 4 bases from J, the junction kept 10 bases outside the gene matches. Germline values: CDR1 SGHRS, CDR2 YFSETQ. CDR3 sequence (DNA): TGCGCCAGCAGCGCAGGACTAGCGGGAGGAAGGAGGTACAATGAGCAGTTCTTC. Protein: CASSAGLAGGRRYNEQFF.

This chain's CDR3 is CASSFGTSGKGDTQYF. CDR3 DNA: TGTGCCAGCAGCTTCGGGACTAGCGGGAAGGGAGATACGCAGTATTTT. V gene TRBV13 combines with J gene TRBJ2-3, with 13 bases fitting TRBD2. CDR1 and CDR2 from the germline V gene are PRHDT and FYEKMQ (reference sequence). The trim removed 3 bases at V and 5 bases at J, leaving 5 bases unmatched. This CDR3 region has 16 residues. The whole variable domain, remainder taken from reference TRBV13 and TRBJ2-3, is AAGVIQSPRHLIKEKRETATLKCYPIPRHDTVYWYQQGPGQDPQFLISFYEKMQSDKGSIPDRFSAQQFSDYHSELNMSSLELGDSALYFCASSFGTSGKGDTQYFGPGTRLTVL.

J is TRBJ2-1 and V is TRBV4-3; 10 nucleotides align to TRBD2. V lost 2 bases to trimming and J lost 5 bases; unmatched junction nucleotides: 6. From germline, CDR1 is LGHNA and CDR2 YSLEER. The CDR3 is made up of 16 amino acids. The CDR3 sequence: CASSQRSLAGDNEQFF. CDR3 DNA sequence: TGCGCCAGCAGCCAAAGGTCCCTAGCGGGGGACAATGAGCAGTTCTTC.

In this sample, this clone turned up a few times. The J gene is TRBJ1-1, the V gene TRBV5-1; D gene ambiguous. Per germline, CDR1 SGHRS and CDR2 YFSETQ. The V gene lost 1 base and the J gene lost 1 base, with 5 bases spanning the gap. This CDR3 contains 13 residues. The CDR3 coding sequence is TGCGCCAGCAGCTTGAACTGGAACACTGAAGCTTTCTTT. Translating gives CASSLNWNTEAFF.

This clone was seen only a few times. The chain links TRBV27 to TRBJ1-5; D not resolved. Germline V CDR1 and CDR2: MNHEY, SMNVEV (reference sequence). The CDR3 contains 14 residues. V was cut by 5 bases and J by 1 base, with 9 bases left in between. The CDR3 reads CASSPRFSNQPQHF. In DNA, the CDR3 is TGTGCCAGCAGTCCCCGTTTCAGCAATCAGCCCCAGCATTTT.

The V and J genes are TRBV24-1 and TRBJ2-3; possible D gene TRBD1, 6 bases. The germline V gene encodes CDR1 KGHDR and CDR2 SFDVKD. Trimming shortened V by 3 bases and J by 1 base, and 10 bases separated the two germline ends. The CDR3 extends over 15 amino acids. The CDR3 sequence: CATSDHRTGTDTQYF. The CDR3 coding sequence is TGTGCCACCAGTGATCACAGGACAGGCACAGATACGCAGTATTTT.

The CDR3 sequence: CASRPPGQTYGYTF. CDR3 in DNA: TGTGCCAGCAGACCCCCTGGACAAACTTATGGCTACACCTTC. This chain uses TRBV6-5 with TRBJ1-2; D is possibly TRBD1 (5 bases). From germline, CDR1 is MNHEY and CDR2 SVGAGI. This CDR3 contains 14 residues. V was cut by 6 bases and J by 5 bases, with 16 bases left in between.

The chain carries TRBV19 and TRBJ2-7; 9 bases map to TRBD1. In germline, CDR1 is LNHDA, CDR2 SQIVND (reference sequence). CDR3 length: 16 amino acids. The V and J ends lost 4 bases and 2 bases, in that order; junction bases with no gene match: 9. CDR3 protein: CASSKTSGQGPYEQYF. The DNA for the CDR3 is TGTGCCAGTAGTAAGACTTCGGGACAGGGCCCCTACGAGCAGTACTTC.

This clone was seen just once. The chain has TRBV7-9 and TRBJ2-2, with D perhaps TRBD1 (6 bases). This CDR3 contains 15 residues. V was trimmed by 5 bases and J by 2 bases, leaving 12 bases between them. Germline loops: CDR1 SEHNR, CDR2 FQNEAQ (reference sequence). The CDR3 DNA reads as TGTGCCAGCAGCCCGGGACACACAAACACCGGGGAGCTGTTTTTT. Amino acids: CASSPGHTNTGELFF.

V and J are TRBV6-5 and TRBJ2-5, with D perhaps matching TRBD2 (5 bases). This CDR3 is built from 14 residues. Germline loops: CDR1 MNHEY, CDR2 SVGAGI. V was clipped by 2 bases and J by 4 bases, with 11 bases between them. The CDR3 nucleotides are TGTGCCAGCAGTTACGAGGGTACGGGAGAGACCCAGTACTTC. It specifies CASSYEGTGETQYF.

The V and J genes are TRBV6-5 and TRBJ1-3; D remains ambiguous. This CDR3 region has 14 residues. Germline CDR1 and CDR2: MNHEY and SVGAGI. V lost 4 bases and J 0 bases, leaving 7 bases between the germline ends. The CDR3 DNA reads TGTGCCAGCAGTTCGACGGGCTCTGGAAACACCATATATTTT. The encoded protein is CASSSTGSGNTIYF.

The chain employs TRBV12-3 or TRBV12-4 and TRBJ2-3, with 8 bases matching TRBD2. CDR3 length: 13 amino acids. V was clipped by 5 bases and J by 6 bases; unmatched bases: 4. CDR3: CASSRRLADTQYF. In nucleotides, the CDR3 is TGTGCCAGCAGTCGCAGACTAGCGGATACGCAGTATTTT.